Presented here are 10 T cell receptor beta chains from one specimen sequenced in a study of blood T cell repertoires in COVID-19. Produced via immunoSEQ multiplex PCR; TCRdb's table is partial and in-frame only. The sample has around 700,000 clones, just under 90% seen once. Sequenced material: peripheral blood. These receptors originate from a woman aged 18-35 years with acute or convalescent COVID-19.

The chain uses TRBV7-8 and TRBJ1-3; the D gene is possibly TRBD1 (5 bases). CDR1 SGHVS and CDR2 FQNEAQ come from the germline V gene. Trimming pared 0 bases from V and 3 bases from J, leaving 6 bases between. The CDR3 is 14 residues long. The CDR3 is CASSLAGGGNTIYF. CDR3 coding DNA: TGTGCCAGCAGCTTAGCCGGGGGTGGAAACACCATATATTTT.

The J gene is TRBJ2-7, the V gene TRBV24-1; TRBD1 matches at 7 bases. The CDR3 has 14 amino acids. Trimming cost V 1 base and J 5 bases; bases outside gene matches: 4. Germline CDR1 KGHDR, CDR2 SFDVKD. The CDR3 nucleotides read TGTGCCACCAGTGATTTAGGGCAGGGGGACGAGCAGTACTTC. It is translated as CATSDLGQGDEQYF.

The J gene is TRBJ1-6, the V gene TRBV6-5; D may be TRBD1 (5 bases). Germline CDR1 is MNHEY and CDR2 is SVGAGI. The CDR3 is made up of 13 amino acids. V was cut by 7 bases and J by 10 bases, with 14 bases left in between. This CDR3 is CASNQGLRSPLHF. The CDR3 DNA follows: TGTGCCAGCAATCAGGGTCTGAGGTCACCCCTCCACTTT.

J is TRBJ1-5 and V is TRBV21-1; the table's D call, TRBD1, has no DNA check behind it. TRBV21-1 is a listed pseudogene. CDR3 size: 15 residues. CDR3 DNA: TGTGCCAGCAGCAGAAACAGGGGGAGCAATCAGCCCCAGCATTTT. As protein: CASSRNRGSNQPQHF.

The genes are TRBV2 and TRBJ1-1; D is perhaps TRBD1 (5 bases). This CDR3 region has 15 residues. Germline V CDR1 and CDR2: SNHLY, FYNNEI. Trimming removed 2 bases at V and 0 bases at J, with 10 bases between. CDR3 nucleotide sequence: TGTGCCAGCAGTGAAACTGACAGTCTGAACACTGAAGCTTTCTTT. Translating gives CASSETDSLNTEAFF.

The chain couples TRBV7-2 to TRBJ1-2, with D maybe TRBD1 (5 bases). The V and J ends lost 1 base and 4 bases respectively, with 13 bases between them. Germline CDR1 SGHTA, CDR2 FQGNSA. This CDR3 region has 15 residues. The CDR3 DNA sequence: TGTGCCAGCAGCTTAGGACAGCCGGGGGGCTATGGCTACACCTTC. Protein product: CASSLGQPGGYGYTF.

This rearrangement joins TRBV5-1 to TRBJ2-3; 8 nucleotides align to TRBD1. In germline, CDR1 is SGHRS, CDR2 YFSETQ. This CDR3 has 14 residues. J gave up 0 bases and V 3 bases, and 0 bases lay outside the gene matches. The chain's CDR3 is CASSWTGSTDTQYF. CDR3 coding DNA: TGCGCCAGCAGCTGGACAGGGAGCACAGATACGCAGTATTTT.

This clone was recorded once. The CDR3 bases are TGCGCCAGCAGCCAATCTCTCGGCGAGCAGTACTTC. Protein: CASSQSLGEQYF. J is TRBJ2-7 and V is TRBV4-1; D is uncertain. CDR3 length: 12 residues. CDR1 is MGHRA and CDR2 is YSYEKL in the germline V gene. The V end lost 2 bases, the J end lost 6 bases, and 8 bases lay between the germline ends.

This rearrangement joins TRBV7-3 to TRBJ1-1, with TRBD1 matching over 8 bases. The CDR3 totals 13 residues. Unmatched junction bases numbered 3, after V lost 8 bases and J lost 1 base. Germline V gene sequence: CDR1 SGHTA, CDR2 FQGTGA. The CDR3 here is CASGQGGNTEAFF. CDR3 DNA: TGTGCCAGCGGACAGGGTGGGAACACTGAAGCTTTCTTT.

This sequence joins TRBV27 and TRBJ2-1, with D tentatively TRBD1 (6 bases). The CDR3 extends over 14 amino acids. V lost 5 bases and J lost 9, with 17 bases in between. Per germline, CDR1 MNHEY and CDR2 SMNVEV (reference sequence). This chain's CDR3 is CASSPPLQGPEQFF. The CDR3 DNA follows: TGTGCCAGCAGTCCGCCTCTACAGGGCCCTGAGCAGTTCTTC.